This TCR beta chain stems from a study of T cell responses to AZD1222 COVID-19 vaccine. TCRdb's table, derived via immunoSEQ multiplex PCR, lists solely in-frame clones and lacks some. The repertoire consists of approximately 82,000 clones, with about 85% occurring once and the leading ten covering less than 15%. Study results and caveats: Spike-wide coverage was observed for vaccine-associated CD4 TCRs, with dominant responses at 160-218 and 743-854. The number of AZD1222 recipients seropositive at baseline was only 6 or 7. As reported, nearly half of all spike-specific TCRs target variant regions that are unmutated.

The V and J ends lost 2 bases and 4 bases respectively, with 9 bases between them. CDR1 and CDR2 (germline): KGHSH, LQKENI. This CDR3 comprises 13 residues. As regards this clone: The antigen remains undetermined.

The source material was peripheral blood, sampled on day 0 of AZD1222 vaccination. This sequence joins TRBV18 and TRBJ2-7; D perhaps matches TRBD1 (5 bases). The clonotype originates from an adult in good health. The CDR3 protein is CASSPTTVYEQYF. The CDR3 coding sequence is TGTGCCAGCTCACCAACGACAGTTTACGAGCAGTACTTC.